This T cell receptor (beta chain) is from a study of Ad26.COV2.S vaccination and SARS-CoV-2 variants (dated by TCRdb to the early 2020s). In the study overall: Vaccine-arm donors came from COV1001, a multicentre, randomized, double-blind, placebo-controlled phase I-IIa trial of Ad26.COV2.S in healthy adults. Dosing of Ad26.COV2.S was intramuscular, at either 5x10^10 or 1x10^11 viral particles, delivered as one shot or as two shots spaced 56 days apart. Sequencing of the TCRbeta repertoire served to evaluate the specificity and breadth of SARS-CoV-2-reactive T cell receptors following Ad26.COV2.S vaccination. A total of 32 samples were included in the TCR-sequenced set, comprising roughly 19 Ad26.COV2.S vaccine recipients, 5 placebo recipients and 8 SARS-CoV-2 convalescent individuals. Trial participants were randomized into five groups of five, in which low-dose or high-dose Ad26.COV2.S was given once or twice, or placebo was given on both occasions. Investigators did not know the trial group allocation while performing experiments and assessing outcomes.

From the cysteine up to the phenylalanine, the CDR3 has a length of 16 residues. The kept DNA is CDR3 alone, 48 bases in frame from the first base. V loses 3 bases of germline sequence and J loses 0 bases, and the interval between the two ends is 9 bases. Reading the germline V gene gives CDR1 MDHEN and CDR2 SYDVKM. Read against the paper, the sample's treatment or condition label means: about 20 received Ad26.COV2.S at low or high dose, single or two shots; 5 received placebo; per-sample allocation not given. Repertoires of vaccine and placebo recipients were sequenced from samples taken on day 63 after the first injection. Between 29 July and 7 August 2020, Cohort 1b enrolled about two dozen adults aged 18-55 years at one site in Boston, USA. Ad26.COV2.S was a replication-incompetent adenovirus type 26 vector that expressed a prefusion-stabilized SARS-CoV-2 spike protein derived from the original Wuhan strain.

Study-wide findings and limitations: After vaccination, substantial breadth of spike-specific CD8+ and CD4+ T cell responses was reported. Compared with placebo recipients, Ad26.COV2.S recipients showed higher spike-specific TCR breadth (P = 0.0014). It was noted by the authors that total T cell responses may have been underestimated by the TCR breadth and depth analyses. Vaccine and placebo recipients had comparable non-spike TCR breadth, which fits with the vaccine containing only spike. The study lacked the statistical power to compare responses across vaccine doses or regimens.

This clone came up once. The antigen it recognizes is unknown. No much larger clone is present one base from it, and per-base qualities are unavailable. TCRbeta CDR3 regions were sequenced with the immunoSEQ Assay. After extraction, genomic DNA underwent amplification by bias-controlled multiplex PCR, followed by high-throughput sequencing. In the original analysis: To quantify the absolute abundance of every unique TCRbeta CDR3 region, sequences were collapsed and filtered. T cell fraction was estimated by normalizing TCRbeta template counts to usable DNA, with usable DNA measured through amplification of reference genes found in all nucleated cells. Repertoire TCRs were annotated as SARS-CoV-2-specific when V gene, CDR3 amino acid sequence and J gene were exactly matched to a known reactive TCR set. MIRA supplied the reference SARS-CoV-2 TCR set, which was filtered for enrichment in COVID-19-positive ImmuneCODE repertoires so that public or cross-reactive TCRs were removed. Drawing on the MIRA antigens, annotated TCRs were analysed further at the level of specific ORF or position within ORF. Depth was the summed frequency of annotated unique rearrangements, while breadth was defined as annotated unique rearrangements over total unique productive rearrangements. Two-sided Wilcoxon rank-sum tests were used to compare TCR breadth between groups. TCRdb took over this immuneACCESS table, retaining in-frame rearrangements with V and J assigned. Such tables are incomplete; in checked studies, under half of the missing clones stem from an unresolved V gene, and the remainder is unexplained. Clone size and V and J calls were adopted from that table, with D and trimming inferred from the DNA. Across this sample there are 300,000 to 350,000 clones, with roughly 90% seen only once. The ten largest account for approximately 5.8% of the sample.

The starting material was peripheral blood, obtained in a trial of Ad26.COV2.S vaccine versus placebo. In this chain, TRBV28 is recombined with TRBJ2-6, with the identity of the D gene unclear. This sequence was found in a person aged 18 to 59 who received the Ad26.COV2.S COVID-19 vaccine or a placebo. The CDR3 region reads CASSFAESSGANVLTF. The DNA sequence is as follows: TGTGCCAGCAGTTTTGCGGAAAGCTCTGGGGCCAACGTCCTGACTTTC.